This T cell receptor (beta chain) originates from a study of blood T cell repertoires in COVID-19. Study in general: Whether acute or convalescent, the COVID-19 samples came from the United States, Italy and Spain.

CDR3 size: 14 residues. V was pared by 6 bases and J by 4 bases, with 13 bases between. Germline CDR1 is SGHTA and CDR2 is FQGNSA. Across about 22 US areas, participants ranged in age from about 18 to 100 years. Per the original methods: Amplification of reference gene primers was used by the study to estimate nucleated cell counts. This table comes from immunoSEQ multiplex PCR, and its TCRdb copy is limited to in-frame clones, with some not included. V and J calls and clone size are copied from that table; D and trimming were computed from the DNA. This table holds about 140,000 clones, 80% to 85% found once.

The sequence came from a man between 65 and 80 years old who had been exposed to COVID-19. The chain links TRBV7-2 to TRBJ2-1; D not certain. Sample: PBMCs or T cells enriched from blood (not recorded which). CDR3 amino acids: CASSLATGYNEQFF. CDR3 in DNA: TGTGCCAGCAGTCTGGCCACCGGGTACAATGAGCAGTTCTTC. Supplemented by reference TRBV7-2 and TRBJ2-1, the full variable domain reads GAGVSQSPSNKVTEKGKDVELRCDPISGHTALYWYRQSLGQGLEFLIYFQGNSAPDKSGLPSDRFSAERTGGSVSTLTIQRTQQEDSAVYLCASSLATGYNEQFFGPGTRLTVL.